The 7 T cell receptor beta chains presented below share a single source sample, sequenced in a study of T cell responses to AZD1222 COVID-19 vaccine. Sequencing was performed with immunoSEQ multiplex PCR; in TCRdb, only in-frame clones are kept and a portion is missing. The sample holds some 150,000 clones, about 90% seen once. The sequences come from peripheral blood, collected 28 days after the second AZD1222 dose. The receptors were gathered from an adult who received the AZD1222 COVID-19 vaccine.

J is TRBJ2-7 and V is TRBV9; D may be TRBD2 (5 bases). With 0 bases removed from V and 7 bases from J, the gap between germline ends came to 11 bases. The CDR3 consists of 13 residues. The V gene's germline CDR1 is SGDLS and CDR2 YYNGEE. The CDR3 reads CASSVAPTGEQYF. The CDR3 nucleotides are TGTGCCAGCAGCGTAGCTCCTACGGGGGAGCAGTACTTC.

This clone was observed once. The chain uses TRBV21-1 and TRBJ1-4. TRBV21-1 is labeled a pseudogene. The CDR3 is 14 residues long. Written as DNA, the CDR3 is TGTGCCAGCAGCAAGGGGTTGACTAATGAAAAACTGTTTTTT. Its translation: CASSKGLTNEKLFF.

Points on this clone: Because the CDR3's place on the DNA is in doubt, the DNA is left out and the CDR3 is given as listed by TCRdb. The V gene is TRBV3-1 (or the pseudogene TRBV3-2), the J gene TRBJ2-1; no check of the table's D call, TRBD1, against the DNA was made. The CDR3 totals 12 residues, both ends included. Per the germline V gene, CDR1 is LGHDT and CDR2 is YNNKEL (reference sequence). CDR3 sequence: CASSQVGQGSFF.

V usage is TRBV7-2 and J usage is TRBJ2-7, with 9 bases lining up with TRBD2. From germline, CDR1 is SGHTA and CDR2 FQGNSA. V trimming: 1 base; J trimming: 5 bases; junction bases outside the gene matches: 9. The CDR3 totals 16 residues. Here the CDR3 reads CASSLESSGARNEQYF. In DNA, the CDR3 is TGTGCCAGCAGCTTAGAGTCTAGCGGGGCCAGGAACGAGCAGTACTTC.

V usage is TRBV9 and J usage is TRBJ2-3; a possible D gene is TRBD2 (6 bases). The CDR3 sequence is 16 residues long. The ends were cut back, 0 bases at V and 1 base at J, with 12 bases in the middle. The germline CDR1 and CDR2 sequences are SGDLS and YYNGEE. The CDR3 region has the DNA TGTGCCAGCAGCGTAGCTCCGTCGGGGGGCACAGATACGCAGTATTTT. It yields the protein CASSVAPSGGTDTQYF.

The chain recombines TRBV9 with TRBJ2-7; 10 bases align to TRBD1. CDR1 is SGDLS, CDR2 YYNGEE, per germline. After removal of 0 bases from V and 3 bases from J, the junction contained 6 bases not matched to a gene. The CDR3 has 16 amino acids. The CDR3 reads CASSVGPGTGVYEQYF. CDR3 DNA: TGTGCCAGCAGCGTAGGCCCCGGGACAGGGGTCTACGAGCAGTACTTC.

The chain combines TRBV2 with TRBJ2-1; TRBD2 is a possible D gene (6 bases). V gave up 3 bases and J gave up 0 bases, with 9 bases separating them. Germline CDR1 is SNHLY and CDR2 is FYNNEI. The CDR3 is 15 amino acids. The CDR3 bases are TGTGCCAGCAGTGACCGGGGGACCTCCTACAATGAGCAGTTCTTC. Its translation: CASSDRGTSYNEQFF.